This TCR beta chain was observed in a study of T cell repertoires in cytomegalovirus infection. Across the whole study: Matching HLA type, along with CMV infection, was indicated by public TCR beta signatures.

Trimming pared 0 bases from V and 7 bases from J, leaving 13 bases between. The CDR3 extends over 14 amino acids. Looked up from germline, CDR1 is SGHRS and CDR2 is YFSETQ. Study-wide results and caveats: HLA-C-restricted TCR beta clonotypes specific for CMV led the ex vivo response.

About this clonotype: Its target is unknown.

TCRdb re-derived calls from the reads in MiXCR, one entry per CDR3 protein. The data show a few hundred thousand distinct CDR3 sequences, with 18% seen just once and 8.7% held by the top ten. This TCR derives from a human donor in good health (CMV status not recorded). Some clones in this sample may be carry-over from other donors' samples. What was sequenced was PBMCs. The V gene is TRBV5-1, the J gene TRBJ2-5; perhaps TRBD1 as D (5 bases). The CDR3 spells CASSLALGEATQYF. Written as DNA, the CDR3 is TGCGCCAGCAGCTTGGCCCTAGGGGAAGCGACCCAGTACTTC. The full variable domain, its missing parts supplied by reference TRBV5-1 and TRBJ2-5, is KAGVTQTPRYLIKTRGQQVTLSCSPISGHRSVSWYQQTPGQGLQFLFEYFSETQRNKGNFPGRFSGRQFSNSRSEMNVSTLELGDSALYLCASSLALGEATQYFGPGTRLLVL.